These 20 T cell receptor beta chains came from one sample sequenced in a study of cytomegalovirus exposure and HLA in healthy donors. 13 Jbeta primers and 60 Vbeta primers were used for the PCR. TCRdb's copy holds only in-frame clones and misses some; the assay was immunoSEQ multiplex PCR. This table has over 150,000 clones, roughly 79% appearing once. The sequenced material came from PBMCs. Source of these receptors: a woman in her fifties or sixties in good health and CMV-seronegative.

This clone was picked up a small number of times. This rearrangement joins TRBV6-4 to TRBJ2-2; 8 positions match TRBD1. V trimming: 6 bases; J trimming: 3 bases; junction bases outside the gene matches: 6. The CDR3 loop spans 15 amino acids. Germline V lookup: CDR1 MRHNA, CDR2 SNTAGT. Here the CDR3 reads CASRPGGVDTGELFF. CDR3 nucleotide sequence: TGTGCCAGCAGACCAGGGGGCGTCGACACCGGGGAGCTGTTTTTT.

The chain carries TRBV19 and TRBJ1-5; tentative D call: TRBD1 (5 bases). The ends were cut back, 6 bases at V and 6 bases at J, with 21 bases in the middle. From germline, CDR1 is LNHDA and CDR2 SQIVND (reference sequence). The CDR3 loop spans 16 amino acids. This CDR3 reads CASRPNTQGTTQPQHF. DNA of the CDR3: TGTGCCAGTAGGCCAAATACCCAGGGAACCACTCAGCCCCAGCATTTT.

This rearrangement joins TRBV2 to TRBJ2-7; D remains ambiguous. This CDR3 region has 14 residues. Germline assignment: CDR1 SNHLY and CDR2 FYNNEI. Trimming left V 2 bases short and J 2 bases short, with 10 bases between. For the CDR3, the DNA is TGTGCCAGCAGTGAATTTAGCAATGCCTACGAGCAGTACTTC. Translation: CASSEFSNAYEQYF.

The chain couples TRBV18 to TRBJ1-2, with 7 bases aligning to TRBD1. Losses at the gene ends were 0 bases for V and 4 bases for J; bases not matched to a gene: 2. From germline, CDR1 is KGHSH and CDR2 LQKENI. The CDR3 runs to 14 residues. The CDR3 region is CASSPPGQSYGYTF. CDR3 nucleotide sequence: TGTGCCAGCTCACCACCGGGACAGAGCTATGGCTACACCTTC.

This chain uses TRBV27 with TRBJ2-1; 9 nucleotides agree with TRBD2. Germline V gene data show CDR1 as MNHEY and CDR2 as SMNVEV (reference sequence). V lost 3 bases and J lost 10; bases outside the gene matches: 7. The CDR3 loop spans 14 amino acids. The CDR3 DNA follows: TGTGCCAGCAGTTTTAATAGCGGGAGAGGAGAGCAGTTCTTC. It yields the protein CASSFNSGRGEQFF.

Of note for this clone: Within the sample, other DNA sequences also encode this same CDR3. The CDR3 protein is CASSAGTAYEQYF. The CDR3 coding sequence is TGTGCCAGCAGCGCGGGGACAGCCTACGAGCAGTACTTC. The chain couples TRBV9 to TRBJ2-7, with 7 bases lining up with TRBD1. The CDR3 length is 13 residues. The V segment lost 3 bases and the J segment 2 bases; nucleotides outside the gene matches: 2. CDR1 is SGDLS and CDR2 is YYNGEE in the germline V gene.

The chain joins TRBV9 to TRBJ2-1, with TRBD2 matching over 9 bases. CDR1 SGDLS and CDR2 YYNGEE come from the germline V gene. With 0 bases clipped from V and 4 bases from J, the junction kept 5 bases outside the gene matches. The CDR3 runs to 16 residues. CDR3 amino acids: CASSVGGLARYNEQFF. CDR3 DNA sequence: TGTGCCAGCAGCGTAGGAGGACTAGCGCGATACAATGAGCAGTTCTTC.

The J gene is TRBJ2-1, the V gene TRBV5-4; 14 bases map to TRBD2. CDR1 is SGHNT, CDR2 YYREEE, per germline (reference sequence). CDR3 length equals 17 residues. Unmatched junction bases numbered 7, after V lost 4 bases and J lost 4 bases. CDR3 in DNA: TGTGCCAGCAGCCTCGGGACTAGCGGGAGAGTATACAATGAGCAGTTCTTC. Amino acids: CASSLGTSGRVYNEQFF.

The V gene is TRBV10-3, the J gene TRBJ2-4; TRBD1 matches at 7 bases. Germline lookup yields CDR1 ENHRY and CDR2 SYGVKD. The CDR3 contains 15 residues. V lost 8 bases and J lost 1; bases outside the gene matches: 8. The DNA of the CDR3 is TGTGCCATCGGTGCCTACAGGGGTGCCAAAAACATTCAGTACTTC. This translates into CAIGAYRGAKNIQYF.

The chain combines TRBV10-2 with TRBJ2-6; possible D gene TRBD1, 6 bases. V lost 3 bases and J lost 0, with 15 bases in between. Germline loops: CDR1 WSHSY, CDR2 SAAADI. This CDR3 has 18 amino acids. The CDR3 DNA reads TGCGCCAGCAGTGATTGGGGGACATCGATCTCTGGGGCCAACGTCCTGACTTTC. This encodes CASSDWGTSISGANVLTF.

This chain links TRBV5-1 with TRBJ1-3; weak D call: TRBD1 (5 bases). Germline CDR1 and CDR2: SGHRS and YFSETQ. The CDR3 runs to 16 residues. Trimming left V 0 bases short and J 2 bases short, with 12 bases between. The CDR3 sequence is CASSLVPGGPGNTIYF. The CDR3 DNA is TGCGCCAGCAGCTTGGTTCCCGGGGGACCTGGAAACACCATATATTTT.

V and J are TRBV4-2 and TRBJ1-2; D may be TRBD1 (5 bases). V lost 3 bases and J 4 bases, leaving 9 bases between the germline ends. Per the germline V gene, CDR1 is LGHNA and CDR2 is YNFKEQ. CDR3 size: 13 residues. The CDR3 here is CASSHLDSYGYTF. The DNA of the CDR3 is TGTGCCAGCAGCCACCTCGACAGCTATGGCTACACCTTC.

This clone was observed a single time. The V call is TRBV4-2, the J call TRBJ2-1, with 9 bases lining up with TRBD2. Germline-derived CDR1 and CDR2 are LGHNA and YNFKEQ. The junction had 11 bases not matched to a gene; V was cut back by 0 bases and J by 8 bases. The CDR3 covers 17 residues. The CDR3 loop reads CASSQDAGGPLDDEQFF. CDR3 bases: TGTGCCAGCAGCCAAGATGCGGGGGGGCCGCTGGACGATGAGCAGTTCTTC.

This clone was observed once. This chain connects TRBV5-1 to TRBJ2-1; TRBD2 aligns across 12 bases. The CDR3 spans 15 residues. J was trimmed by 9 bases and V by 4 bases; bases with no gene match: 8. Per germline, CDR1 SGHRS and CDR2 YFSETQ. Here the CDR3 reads CASSLLAGGPGEQFF. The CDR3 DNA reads TGCGCCAGCAGCCTCCTAGCGGGAGGGCCGGGTGAGCAGTTCTTC. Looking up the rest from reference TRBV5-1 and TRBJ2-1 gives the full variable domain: KAGVTQTPRYLIKTRGQQVTLSCSPISGHRSVSWYQQTPGQGLQFLFEYFSETQRNKGNFPGRFSGRQFSNSRSEMNVSTLELGDSALYLCASSLLAGGPGEQFFGPGTRLTVL.

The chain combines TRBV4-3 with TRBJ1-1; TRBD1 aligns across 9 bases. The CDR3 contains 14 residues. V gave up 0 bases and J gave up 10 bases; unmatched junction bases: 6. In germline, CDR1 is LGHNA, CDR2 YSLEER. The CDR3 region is CASSQDDRGWRAFF. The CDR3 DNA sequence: TGCGCCAGCAGCCAAGATGACAGGGGGTGGCGAGCTTTCTTT.

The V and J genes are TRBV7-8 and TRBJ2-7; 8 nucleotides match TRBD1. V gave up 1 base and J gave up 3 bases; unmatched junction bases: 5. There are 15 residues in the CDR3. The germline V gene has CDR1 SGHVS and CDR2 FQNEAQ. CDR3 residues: CASSLGTGIGYEQYF. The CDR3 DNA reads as TGTGCCAGCAGCTTAGGGACAGGGATAGGCTACGAGCAGTACTTC.

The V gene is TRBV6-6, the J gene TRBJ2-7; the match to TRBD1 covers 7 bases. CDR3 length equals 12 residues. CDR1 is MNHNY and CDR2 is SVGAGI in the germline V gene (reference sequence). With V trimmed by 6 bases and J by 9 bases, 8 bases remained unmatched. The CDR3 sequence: CASSDRVWAQYF. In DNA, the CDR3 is TGTGCCAGCAGCGACAGGGTTTGGGCGCAGTACTTC.

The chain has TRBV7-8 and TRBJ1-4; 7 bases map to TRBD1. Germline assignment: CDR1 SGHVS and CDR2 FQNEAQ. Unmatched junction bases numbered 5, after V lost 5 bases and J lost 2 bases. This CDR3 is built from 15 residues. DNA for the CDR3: TGTGCCAGCAGCCCGGAGGACAGGACTAATGAAAAACTGTTTTTT. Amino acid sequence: CASSPEDRTNEKLFF.

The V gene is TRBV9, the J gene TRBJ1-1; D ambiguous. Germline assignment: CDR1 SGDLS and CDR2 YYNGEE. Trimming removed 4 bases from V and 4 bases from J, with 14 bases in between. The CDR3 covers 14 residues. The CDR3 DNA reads TGTGCCAGCAGCCCCCGCTTGACACTCACTGAAGCTTTCTTT. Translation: CASSPRLTLTEAFF.

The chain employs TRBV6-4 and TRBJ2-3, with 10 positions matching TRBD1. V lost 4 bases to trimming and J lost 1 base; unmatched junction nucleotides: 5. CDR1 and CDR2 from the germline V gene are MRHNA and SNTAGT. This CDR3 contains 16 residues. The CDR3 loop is CASSGTGGSGTDTQYF. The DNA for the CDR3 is TGTGCCAGCAGTGGGACAGGGGGATCTGGCACAGATACGCAGTATTTT.